This T cell receptor beta chain originates from a study of T cell repertoires in cytomegalovirus infection. Study in general: Based on public TCR beta signatures, there were indications of CMV infection and of a matching HLA type. General observations from the study: The response measured ex vivo was dominated by TCR beta clonotypes (HLA-C-restricted and CMV-specific). Based on cumulative public TCR beta family frequency, carriers of CMV plus the relevant HLA were identified.

TCRdb re-derived calls from the reads in MiXCR, one entry per CDR3 protein. The table lists roughly 280,000 distinct CDR3 sequences, approximately 9.2% of them singletons. CDR3 length: 15 residues. CDR1 is MDHEN, CDR2 SYDVKM, per germline. V was trimmed by 3 bases and J by 0 bases, leaving 11 bases between them. Many counts were recorded for this clonotype. What it recognizes is unknown. The receptor's source is a human donor in good health (CMV status not recorded). Some clones in this sample may be carry-over from other donors' samples. What was sequenced was PBMCs. The chain carries TRBV28 and TRBJ1-2; possible D gene TRBD1, 6 bases. In DNA, the CDR3 is TGTGCCAGCAGTTTGATGGACAGATCTAACTATGGCTACACCTTC. As protein: CASSLMDRSNYGYTF.